These 5 T cell receptor beta chains were all obtained from the same sample, sequenced in a study of T cell repertoires in cytomegalovirus infection. TCRdb processed the reads anew with MiXCR; each CDR3 protein has one entry. The profile covers hundreds of thousands of distinct CDR3 sequences, with 30% to 35% appearing a single time and approximately 18% taken by the ten largest. These receptors have no known antigen. The sequences come from cultured PBMCs, collected from culture after CMV antigen stimulation. These receptors were obtained from a human donor in good health (CMV status not recorded). Some clones in this sample may be carry-over from other donors' samples.

This chain links TRBV7-9 with TRBJ2-7, with 9 nucleotides matching TRBD1. The CDR3 consists of 16 residues. V trimming: 5 bases; J trimming: 6 bases; junction bases outside the gene matches: 14. Germline loops: CDR1 SEHNR, CDR2 FQNEAQ (reference sequence). The CDR3 region is CASSRVSRDRVREQYF. In nucleotides, the CDR3 is TGTGCCAGCAGCCGCGTCAGTCGGGACAGGGTGCGCGAGCAGTACTTC.

This clonotype occurred many times. The genes are TRBV12-3 or TRBV12-4 and TRBJ1-1; D may be TRBD1 (5 bases). The CDR3 runs to 12 residues. Trimming pared 3 bases from V and 8 bases from J, leaving 10 bases between. The CDR3 DNA is TGTGCCAGCAGTTTGGTGGGGCCGGAAGCTTTCTTT. It encodes CASSLVGPEAFF.

V and J are TRBV27 and TRBJ1-1; perhaps TRBD1 as D (6 bases). Germline CDR1 and CDR2: MNHEY and SMNVEV (reference sequence). V shed 1 base and J shed 3 bases, with 15 bases lying between them. The CDR3 loop spans 16 amino acids. Here the CDR3 reads CASSLYFRGEHTEAFF. DNA of the CDR3: TGTGCCAGCAGTTTATATTTTAGGGGGGAGCACACTGAAGCTTTCTTT.

The V and J genes are TRBV11-2 and TRBJ2-7, with 8 nucleotides matching TRBD2. The V segment lost 1 base and the J segment 0 bases; nucleotides outside the gene matches: 8. The CDR3 length is 17 residues. The V gene's germline CDR1 is SGHAT and CDR2 FQNNGV. The CDR3 coding sequence is TGTGCCAGCAGCTTAGCTAGCGGGCGGTCAAGCTCCTACGAGCAGTACTTC. As protein: CASSLASGRSSSYEQYF.

The chain links TRBV25-1 to TRBJ1-1; D ambiguous. Between the trimmed V and J ends, which lost 3 bases and 3 bases, there was a span of 8 bases. The germline gives CDR1 MGHDK, CDR2 SYGVNS. This CDR3 has 13 residues. The CDR3 sequence is CASSDWVDTEAFF. For the CDR3, the DNA is TGTGCCAGCAGTGATTGGGTGGACACTGAAGCTTTCTTT.